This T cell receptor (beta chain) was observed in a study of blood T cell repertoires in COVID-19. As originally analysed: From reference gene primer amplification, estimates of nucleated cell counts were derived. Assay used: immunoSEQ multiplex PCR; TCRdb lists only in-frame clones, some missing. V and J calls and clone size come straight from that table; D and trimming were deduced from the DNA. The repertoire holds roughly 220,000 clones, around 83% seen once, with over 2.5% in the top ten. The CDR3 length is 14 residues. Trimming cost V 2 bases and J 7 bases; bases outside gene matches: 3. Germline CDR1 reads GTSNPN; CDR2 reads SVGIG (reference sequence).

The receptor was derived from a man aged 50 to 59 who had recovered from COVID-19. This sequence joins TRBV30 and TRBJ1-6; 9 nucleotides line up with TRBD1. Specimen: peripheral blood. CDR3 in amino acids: CAWSYGTGNSPLHF. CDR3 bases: TGTGCCTGGAGTTATGGGACAGGGAATTCACCCCTCCACTTT.